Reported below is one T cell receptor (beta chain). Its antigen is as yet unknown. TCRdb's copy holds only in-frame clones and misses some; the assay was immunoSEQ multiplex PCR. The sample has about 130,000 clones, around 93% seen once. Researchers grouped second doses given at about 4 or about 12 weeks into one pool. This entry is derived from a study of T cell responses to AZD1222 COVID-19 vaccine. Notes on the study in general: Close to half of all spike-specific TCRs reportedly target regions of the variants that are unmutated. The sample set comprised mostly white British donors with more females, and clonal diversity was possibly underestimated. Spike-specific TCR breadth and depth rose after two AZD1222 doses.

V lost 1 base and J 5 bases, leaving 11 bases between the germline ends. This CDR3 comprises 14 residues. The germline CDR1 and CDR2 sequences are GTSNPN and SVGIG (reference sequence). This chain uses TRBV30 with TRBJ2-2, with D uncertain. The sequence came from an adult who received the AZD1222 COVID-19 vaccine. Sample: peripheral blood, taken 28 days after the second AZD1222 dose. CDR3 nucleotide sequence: TGTGCCTGGAGTGGACCCCCGTTGACCGGGGAGCTGTTTTTT. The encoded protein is CAWSGPPLTGELFF.